A single sample gave rise to the 7 T cell receptor beta chains below, sequenced in a study of blood T cell repertoires in COVID-19. Data came from immunoSEQ multiplex PCR; TCRdb stores just in-frame clones and leaves some out. There are 300,000 to 500,000 clones in the sample; roughly 86% occur only once, and approximately 2.1% lies in the top ten. What was sequenced was PBMCs or T cells enriched from blood (not recorded which). These receptors all come from a woman between 35 and 50 years old with acute COVID-19.

This chain uses TRBV7-2 with TRBJ1-2; tentatively, D is TRBD1 (5 bases). The CDR3 loop spans 14 amino acids. Trimming took 5 bases from V and 6 from J, leaving 16 bases between them. CDR1 is SGHTA and CDR2 is FQGNSA in the germline V gene. The CDR3 DNA is TGTGCCAGCAGCCCCCAATCGGACAAGCATGGCTACACCTTC. Its protein product is CASSPQSDKHGYTF.

This clone was observed a handful of times. The chain joins TRBV19 to TRBJ2-2, with TRBD2 identical over 8 bases. This CDR3 spans 15 amino acids. The V gene's germline CDR1 is LNHDA and CDR2 SQIVND (reference sequence). Unmatched junction bases numbered 7, after V lost 5 bases and J lost 5 bases. The CDR3: CASSYTSGATGELFF. CDR3 bases: TGTGCCAGTAGTTATACTAGCGGCGCTACCGGGGAGCTGTTTTTT. The whole variable domain, remainder taken from reference TRBV19 and TRBJ2-2, is DGGITQSPKYLFRKEGQNVTLSCEQNLNHDAMYWYRQDPGQGLRLIYYSQIVNDFQKGDIAEGYSVSREKKESFPLTVTSAQKNPTAFYLCASSYTSGATGELFFGEGSRLTVL.

Of note for this clone: This CDR3 is also generated by other DNA sequences in the sample. The genes are TRBV11-3 and TRBJ2-3, with TRBD2 identical over 7 bases. Looked up from germline, CDR1 is SGHNT and CDR2 is YENEEA. The V segment lost 3 bases and the J segment 2 bases; nucleotides outside the gene matches: 2. The length of the CDR3 is 14 residues. CDR3 sequence reads: CASSLGGSTDTQYF. Here the CDR3 DNA reads TGTGCCAGCAGCTTGGGAGGGTCCACAGATACGCAGTATTTT.

The chain links TRBV5-1 to TRBJ1-1; D is perhaps TRBD1 (6 bases). There are 16 residues in the CDR3. Between the trimmed V and J ends, which lost 4 bases and 0 bases, there was a span of 16 bases. Germline V gene data show CDR1 as SGHRS and CDR2 as YFSETQ. The CDR3 nucleotides are TGCGCCAGCAGCCGGACCTGGGGGCTGGTGAACACTGAAGCTTTCTTT. It translates to CASSRTWGLVNTEAFF.

The chain joins TRBV6-1 to TRBJ2-1; TRBD1 might be the D (5 bases). Per germline, CDR1 MNHNS and CDR2 SASEGT. Trimming stripped 3 bases from V and 0 bases from J, with 15 bases between. This CDR3 comprises 17 residues. The CDR3 sequence is CASSEVQGTSSYNEQFF. The CDR3 bases are TGTGCCAGCAGTGAGGTGCAGGGCACGAGCTCCTACAATGAGCAGTTCTTC.

The rearrangement uses TRBV30 and TRBJ1-3, with D uncertain. The CDR3 is 16 residues long. With 0 bases removed from V and 0 bases from J, the gap between germline ends came to 12 bases. The germline V gene has CDR1 GTSNPN and CDR2 SVGIG (reference sequence). CDR3 sequence (DNA): TGTGCCTGGAGTGTATCTGGCGGCAGCTCTGGAAACACCATATATTTT. Translation gives CAWSVSGGSSGNTIYF.

This chain connects TRBV25-1 to TRBJ2-3; D is possibly TRBD1 (5 bases). With 4 bases removed from V and 7 bases from J, the gap between germline ends came to 12 bases. There are 13 residues in the CDR3. The germline CDR1 and CDR2 sequences are MGHDK and SYGVNS. The CDR3 bases are TGTGCCAGCAGTGCGCAGGGTTATAATACGCAGTATTTT. Translating gives CASSAQGYNTQYF.